This T cell receptor beta chain was profiled in a study of blood T cell repertoires in COVID-19. V was clipped by 1 base and J by 5 bases, with 14 bases between them. CDR3 length equals 16 residues. Germline values: CDR1 SGHVS, CDR2 FNYEAQ. The table came from immunoSEQ multiplex PCR; TCRdb's copy has only in-frame clones and leaves some out. The table has roughly 90,000 clones, less than 85% seen once. The sequenced sample was peripheral blood. This chain joins TRBV7-6 and TRBJ1-4; tentative D call: TRBD1 (6 bases). The clonotype comes from a woman aged 70 to 79 with acute or convalescent COVID-19. The chain's CDR3 is CASSLGGGGRNEKLFF. In DNA, the CDR3 is TGTGCCAGCAGCTTAGGGGGTGGGGGCAGGAATGAAAAACTGTTTTTT. The full variable domain, its missing parts supplied by reference TRBV7-6 and TRBJ1-4, is GAGVSQSPRYKVTKRGQDVALRCDPISGHVSLYWYRQALGQGPEFLTYFNYEAQQDKSGLPNDRFSAERPEGSISTLTIQRTEQRDSAMYRCASSLGGGGRNEKLFFGSGTQLSVL.